The T cell receptor beta chain described here comes from a study of shared clonotypes between healthy human individuals. The V gene's germline CDR1 is ENHRY and CDR2 SYGVKD. CDR3 length: 14 amino acids. Trimming pared 7 bases from V and 0 bases from J, leaving 12 bases between. Repertoires were generated with immunoSEQ multiplex PCR, while TCRdb's copy carries only in-frame clones and drops some. The table shows a few hundred thousand clones, with approximately 97% occurring only once. Only Caucasian adults living in Nashville, Tennessee served as donors. Only a few counts were recorded for this clone.

This clonotype originated in a woman under 40 in good health. This chain links TRBV10-3 with TRBJ1-2, with D possibly being TRBD1 (6 bases). Input material: naive CD4+ T cells sorted from blood. Subset in this sample: CD45RA+ positively selected. Written as DNA, the CDR3 is TGTGCCATCAAAGCATGGACAGCTAACTATGGCTACACCTTC. Its translation is CAIKAWTANYGYTF.